The T cell receptor beta chain under discussion was sequenced for a study of CD8 T cells in ankylosing spondylitis. CDR3 length: 15 residues. Germline V gene sequence: CDR1 SQVTM, CDR2 ANQGSEA. The germline V and J ends were trimmed by 1 base and 0 bases, with 7 bases remaining between them. MiXCR, run by TCRdb on the 5' RACE reads, gives a single entry per CDR3 protein. The sample holds some 200,000 distinct CDR3 sequences, 6% to 8% seen once. Whole-study results and caveats: In ankylosing spondylitis blood, a motif of roughly 8 highly homologous TCR beta variants appeared characteristic.

The table lists this clonotype with many counts. What it binds is not known. The clonotype was recovered from a male donor with ankylosing spondylitis. Sequencing used blood, either unsorted or a sorted T cell fraction (not recorded which). The V call is TRBV29-1, the J call TRBJ2-6, with D uncertain. The CDR3, as DNA: TGCAGCGTTGAAGGCGACACCTCTGGGGCCAACGTCCTGACTTTC. This codes for CSVEGDTSGANVLTF.